A single TCR beta chain is shown here with its context. The sample is drawn from a study of blood T cell repertoires in COVID-19. V lost 1 base and J lost 2, with 17 bases in between. The germline V gene has CDR1 KGHSH and CDR2 LQKENI. The CDR3 extends over 17 amino acids. Original processing notes: Counts of nucleated cells, estimated from reference gene primer amplification, were obtained. This table comes from immunoSEQ multiplex PCR, and its TCRdb copy is limited to in-frame clones, with some not included. D and trimming were read from the DNA, whereas the V and J calls and clone size are those reported in that table. The sample has under 55,000 clones, approximately 85% seen once.

This TCR was recovered from a woman aged 80 or over with acute or convalescent COVID-19. The sequenced sample consisted of peripheral blood. The chain joins TRBV18 to TRBJ1-1; D might be TRBD1 (5 bases). CDR3 in amino acids: CASSPLRAAEDNTEAFF. The CDR3 bases are TGTGCCAGCTCACCACTCAGGGCGGCAGAGGACAACACTGAAGCTTTCTTT.